Described below is a single T cell receptor beta chain sequence and its context. The antigen is undetermined. The data were produced by immunoSEQ multiplex PCR, yet TCRdb's version contains in-frame clones alone and is incomplete. The sample includes more than 10,000 clones, over 85% of them seen just once. Sorted subsets were CFSE-labeled and cultured approximately 5 days with allogeneic dendritic cells. Memory T cells were CD45RO+, naive were CD45RA+, sorted by FACS. The data were taken from a study of regulatory dendritic cells for organ transplantation. Study-wide results and limits: Memory T cells were less diverse than naive, with memory CD8+ most oligoclonal.

The sample comprised naive CD8+ T cells from blood cultured with dendritic cells. Subset defined: CD45RA+ naive T cells. The receptor's source is a human donor in good health.

CDR3 nucleotides: TGTGCCAGCAGTTACTCGTTGACGCTTCCCTATGGCTACACCTTC. Its translation: CASSYSLTLPYGYTF. The rearrangement uses TRBV6-5 and TRBJ1-2, with D hard to call. Germline V gives CDR1 MNHEY, CDR2 SVGAGI. This CDR3 has 15 residues. The V gene lost 0 bases and the J gene lost 4 bases, with 12 bases spanning the gap.